These 5 T cell receptor beta chains share one sample of origin, sequenced in a study of blood T cell repertoires in COVID-19. Profiled with immunoSEQ multiplex PCR; TCRdb holds only in-frame clones, not every one. The table includes about 100,000 clones, 75% to 90% detected once. The sequencing sample was made of peripheral blood. The receptors shown here come from a man aged 45-60 years with acute or convalescent COVID-19.

This clone has a handful of counts. This chain links TRBV12-3 or TRBV12-4 with TRBJ2-1, with 7 bases fitting TRBD2. With V trimmed by 4 bases and J by 6 bases, 0 bases remained unmatched. The CDR3 is made up of 12 amino acids. The CDR3 DNA reads TGTGCCAGCAGTTGGGGGGGCAATGAGCAGTTCTTC. Its translation: CASSWGGNEQFF.

The genes are TRBV6-5 and TRBJ2-7; 11 nucleotides align to TRBD2. The germline CDR1 and CDR2 sequences are MNHEY and SVGAGI. V shed 2 bases, J shed 5 bases, and the junction held 5 bases outside the gene matches. The CDR3 length is 15 residues. CDR3 loop: CASSYPTSGNHEQYF. The CDR3 coding sequence is TGTGCCAGCAGTTACCCGACTAGCGGGAACCACGAGCAGTACTTC.

This chain links TRBV11-3 with TRBJ2-1; a weak D match, TRBD2 (7 bases). Per germline, CDR1 SGHNT and CDR2 YENEEA. The CDR3 length is 17 residues. V was shortened by 11 bases and J by 1 base, with 24 bases between the two germline ends. The CDR3 here is CARRLGGRGSSYNEQFF. CDR3 DNA: TGTGCCCGCCGCTTGGGGGGGCGGGGAAGTTCCTACAATGAGCAGTTCTTC.

V and J are TRBV7-9 and TRBJ2-3, with TRBD2 matching 7 bases. Per the germline V gene, CDR1 is SEHNR and CDR2 is FQNEAQ (reference sequence). The trim removed 6 bases at V and 5 bases at J, leaving 11 bases unmatched. This CDR3 is 15 amino acids long. This chain's CDR3 is CASRSLSGLGDTQYF. DNA for the CDR3: TGTGCCAGCAGATCCCTTAGCGGGCTGGGAGATACGCAGTATTTT. The full variable domain, rest sourced from reference TRBV7-9 and TRBJ2-3, is DTGVSQNPRHKITKRGQNVTFRCDPISEHNRLYWYRQTLGQGPEFLTYFQNEAQLEKSRLLSDRFSAERPKGSFSTLEIQRTEQGDSAMYLCASRSLSGLGDTQYFGPGTRLTVL.

This clone was found a few times. The rearrangement joins TRBV7-9 to TRBJ2-6; D unresolved. Looked up from germline, CDR1 is SEHNR and CDR2 is FQNEAQ (reference sequence). The CDR3 sequence is 17 residues long. The V gene lost 1 base and the J gene lost 0 bases, with 10 bases spanning the gap. CDR3 region: CASSLVHSYSGANVLTF. The CDR3, as DNA: TGTGCCAGCAGCTTAGTTCACAGCTACTCTGGGGCCAACGTCCTGACTTTC.